A single sample gave rise to the 20 T cell receptor beta chains below, sequenced in a study of cytomegalovirus exposure and HLA in healthy donors. This PCR relied on a set of 60 Vbeta primers and 13 Jbeta primers. This table comes from immunoSEQ multiplex PCR, and its TCRdb copy is limited to in-frame clones, with some not included. The top ten clones hold approximately 3.5% of a sample with over 80,000 clones, 55% to 80% of them seen once. The specimen sequenced was PBMCs. These TCRs come from a man aged 35 to 55 in good health and CMV-seronegative.

The rearrangement uses TRBV5-1 and TRBJ1-2; no definite D call. The CDR3 contains 14 residues. CDR1 and CDR2 from the germline V gene are SGHRS and YFSETQ. The V gene lost 0 bases and the J gene lost 2 bases, with 8 bases spanning the gap. The CDR3 region has the DNA TGCGCCAGCAGCTTGGCCGGTTCCAACTATGGCTACACCTTC. Translating gives CASSLAGSNYGYTF.

V is TRBV2 and J is TRBJ1-2, with 8 bases matching TRBD1. V lost 8 bases to trimming and J lost 4 bases; unmatched junction nucleotides: 6. Germline assignment: CDR1 SNHLY and CDR2 FYNNEI. The CDR3 contains 13 residues. CDR3 nucleotide sequence: TGTGCCAGCCGACAGGGGTCGACCTATGGCTACACCTTC. Its protein product is CASRQGSTYGYTF.

In its sample, this clone was seen a few times. This chain links TRBV5-1 with TRBJ2-2, with 9 bases fitting TRBD1. V was pared by 3 bases and J by 3 bases, with 6 bases of the junction left unmatched. Germline values: CDR1 SGHRS, CDR2 YFSETQ. The CDR3 consists of 16 residues. The CDR3 DNA sequence: TGCGCCAGCAGCTCGGGCGGGACAGGGTACACCGGGGAGCTGTTTTTT. It yields the protein CASSSGGTGYTGELFF.

This clone appeared a single time. The CDR3 DNA is TGTGCCAGCAGTGATTATTACTTATCTGGGGCCAACGTCCTGACTTTC. Its translation: CASSDYYLSGANVLTF. The rearrangement joins TRBV2 to TRBJ2-6, with D hard to call. Deletions cut 3 bases from V and 1 base from J, with 10 bases between. This CDR3 is 16 amino acids long. The V gene's germline CDR1 is SNHLY and CDR2 FYNNEI.

As to this clone: The sample holds other DNA sequences that translate to the same CDR3. The chain has TRBV6-5 and TRBJ2-1; the match to TRBD2 covers 9 bases. J gave up 4 bases and V 6 bases, and 4 bases lay outside the gene matches. This CDR3 is 14 amino acids long. Germline V gene sequence: CDR1 MNHEY, CDR2 SVGAGI. The CDR3 region has the DNA TGTGCCAGCAGCCGGACTAGCGATTACAATGAGCAGTTCTTC. Translated, it gives CASSRTSDYNEQFF.

The V gene is TRBV5-1, the J gene TRBJ2-3; the D is unclear. V was clipped by 4 bases and J by 2 bases, with 5 bases between them. The CDR3 covers 12 residues. CDR1 is SGHRS and CDR2 is YFSETQ in the germline V gene. CDR3 residues: CASSDNTDTQYF. CDR3 nucleotides: TGCGCCAGCAGCGACAACACAGATACGCAGTATTTT.

The CDR3 bases are TGTGCCAGCAGTTTCGGACAGGGGGCGGGCTACACCTTC. Translated, it gives CASSFGQGAGYTF. This chain connects TRBV7-8 to TRBJ1-2; the match to TRBD1 covers 11 bases. There are 13 residues in the CDR3. Germline V gene data show CDR1 as SGHVS and CDR2 as FQNEAQ. With V trimmed by 6 bases and J by 8 bases, 5 bases remained unmatched. Looking up the rest from reference TRBV7-8 and TRBJ1-2 gives the full variable domain: GAGVSQSPRYKVAKRGQDVALRCDPISGHVSLFWYQQALGQGPEFLTYFQNEAQLDKSGLPSDRFFAERPEGSVSTLKIQRTQQEDSAVYLCASSFGQGAGYTFGSGTRLTVV.

The chain couples TRBV5-1 to TRBJ2-3; 13 nucleotides align to TRBD2. The junction had 7 bases not matched to a gene; V was cut back by 4 bases and J by 2 bases. The CDR3 has 17 residues. From germline, CDR1 is SGHRS and CDR2 YFSETQ. The DNA of the CDR3 is TGCGCCAGCAGCGGCCGACTAGCGGGGGGCCTCACAGATACGCAGTATTTT. The encoded protein is CASSGRLAGGLTDTQYF. Together with reference TRBV5-1 and TRBJ2-3, the CDR3 gives the full variable domain: KAGVTQTPRYLIKTRGQQVTLSCSPISGHRSVSWYQQTPGQGLQFLFEYFSETQRNKGNFPGRFSGRQFSNSRSEMNVSTLELGDSALYLCASSGRLAGGLTDTQYFGPGTRLTVL.

The chain links TRBV6-1 to TRBJ1-5; TRBD1 matches 8 bases. The length of the CDR3 is 17 residues. Per the germline V gene, CDR1 is MNHNS and CDR2 is SASEGT. The trim removed 2 bases at V and 4 bases at J, leaving 10 bases unmatched. The CDR3 coding sequence is TGTGCCAGCAGTGAATTCAGGGGGCTCCCGGTTAATCAGCCCCAGCATTTT. Translated: CASSEFRGLPVNQPQHF.

V gene TRBV4-1 combines with J gene TRBJ2-7, with a possible D match to TRBD2 (7 bases). V lost 3 bases to trimming and J lost 8 bases, with 17 bases between them. Germline V gene data show CDR1 as MGHRA and CDR2 as YSYEKL. The CDR3 spans 14 residues. CDR3 protein: CASSQEGAGAKQYF. CDR3 DNA: TGCGCCAGCAGCCAGGAAGGCGCGGGGGCGAAGCAGTACTTC.

In nucleotides, the CDR3 is TGTGCCAGCATCAAGCCGGGGGGCGGGGAGCTGTTTTTT. Its protein product is CASIKPGGGELFF. The genes are TRBV11-3 and TRBJ2-2; 7 nucleotides agree with TRBD2. V trimming: 7 bases; J trimming: 7 bases; junction bases outside the gene matches: 6. The germline V gene encodes CDR1 SGHNT and CDR2 YENEEA. This CDR3 is 13 amino acids long. Using reference TRBV11-3 and TRBJ2-2 for the parts outside the CDR3, the full variable domain is EAGVVQSPRYKIIEKKQPVAFWCNPISGHNTLYWYLQNLGQGPELLIRYENEEAVDDSQLPKDRFSAERLKGVDSTLKIQPAELGDSAVYLCASIKPGGGELFFGEGSRLTVL.

The V gene is TRBV4-1, the J gene TRBJ1-6; TRBD1 might be the D (6 bases). The germline V gene encodes CDR1 MGHRA and CDR2 YSYEKL. This CDR3 comprises 15 residues. The V end lost 3 bases, the J end lost 10 bases, and 16 bases lay between the germline ends. The CDR3 coding sequence is TGCGCCAGCAGCCAGGGGACGAACAGGGTCTCACCCCTCCACTTT. Residues: CASSQGTNRVSPLHF.

This clone was seen once. J is TRBJ2-3 and V is TRBV5-1; the match to TRBD1 covers 8 bases. Trimming removed 1 base from V and 2 bases from J; junction bases left unmatched: 3. Germline V gene data show CDR1 as SGHRS and CDR2 as YFSETQ. This CDR3 is 15 amino acids long. CDR3 sequence (DNA): TGCGCCAGCAGCTTGACAGGGGGTGCCACAGATACGCAGTATTTT. This codes for CASSLTGGATDTQYF.

The gene calls are TRBV4-3 and TRBJ1-2; D remains ambiguous. V was clipped by 4 bases and J by 2 bases, with 11 bases between them. The CDR3 runs to 14 residues. Germline V gives CDR1 LGHNA, CDR2 YSLEER. DNA for the CDR3: TGCGCCAGCAGCCTCCAACGAGGGAACTATGGCTACACCTTC. Encoded protein: CASSLQRGNYGYTF.

The V call is TRBV7-2, the J call TRBJ2-5; D possibly corresponds to TRBD2 (5 bases). CDR3 length: 14 amino acids. Looked up from germline, CDR1 is SGHTA and CDR2 is FQGNSA. V dropped 1 base and J dropped 5 bases, with 11 bases sitting between them. CDR3 in DNA: TGTGCCAGCAGCTTAGTTCTAGCCGCGGAGACCCAGTACTTC. This translates into CASSLVLAAETQYF.

V usage is TRBV6-1 and J usage is TRBJ1-6; no reliable D call. Trimming took 2 bases from V and 7 from J, leaving 12 bases between them. This CDR3 is 15 amino acids long. CDR1 and CDR2 from the germline V gene are MNHNS and SASEGT. The CDR3 sequence is CASSEWVQSNSPLHF. DNA of the CDR3: TGTGCCAGCAGTGAATGGGTACAGTCGAATTCACCCCTCCACTTT.

V usage is TRBV5-4 and J usage is TRBJ2-2; D not certain. V lost 2 bases and J 3 bases, leaving 8 bases between the germline ends. Per germline, CDR1 SGHNT and CDR2 YYREEE (reference sequence). The CDR3 has 14 amino acids. The CDR3 sequence is CASSFGEYTGELFF. CDR3 bases: TGTGCCAGCAGCTTTGGAGAATACACCGGGGAGCTGTTTTTT.

The chain carries TRBV21-1 and TRBJ2-6; the table names TRBD1, a call not compared with the DNA. TRBV21-1 is designated a pseudogene. This CDR3 has 19 residues. The CDR3 bases are TGTGCCAGCAGCAATAGGGGCAGGGGGCCATTCTCTGGGGCCAACGTCCTGACTTTC. This encodes CASSNRGRGPFSGANVLTF.

This rearrangement joins TRBV11-3 to TRBJ2-7; TRBD2 aligns across 8 bases. The junction had 10 bases not matched to a gene; V was cut back by 5 bases and J by 1 base. The germline V gene encodes CDR1 SGHNT and CDR2 YENEEA. This CDR3 has 16 amino acids. The CDR3 DNA follows: TGTGCCAGCAGCCGCTCTAGCGGGTCGAGATCCTACGAGCAGTACTTC. It codes for CASSRSSGSRSYEQYF.

There are a few counts of this clone. The V and J genes are TRBV6-6 and TRBJ2-7; TRBD1 matches at 9 bases. In germline, CDR1 is MNHNY, CDR2 SVGAGI (reference sequence). V was pared by 3 bases and J by 4 bases, with 10 bases of the junction left unmatched. The CDR3 loop spans 16 amino acids. CDR3 DNA: TGTGCCAGCAGTTATGGAGCCGGGACAGGGATTTACGAGCAGTACTTC. Its protein product is CASSYGAGTGIYEQYF.